This paragraph covers one T cell receptor (beta chain) sequence. Its antigen is not identified. As for time point: persistent/refractory GD, antithyroid drugs over 5 years with positive TRAb. PBMC RNA served as the TCR library source. The TCR beta library used iRepertoire HTBI primers with Arm-PCR amplification of CDR3. Using its own MiXCR run on the multiplex PCR reads, TCRdb lists one record per CDR3 protein. The profile shows 700,000 or so distinct CDR3 sequences, 25% to 35% of them singletons. This entry belongs to a study of regulatory T cells in long-lasting Graves disease. Study results and caveats: The study found lower TCR diversity in persistent Graves' patients than in newly diagnosed ones. Shared public clonotypes totalled approximately 3,000 in persistent patients, compared with about a thousand in new patients. The small sample size may have reduced accuracy.

There are 13 residues in the CDR3. The germline gives CDR1 LGHDT, CDR2 YNNKEL (reference sequence). Trimming shortened V by 5 bases and J by 8 bases, and 13 bases separated the two germline ends. The TCR comes from a female donor with Graves disease. Material: peripheral blood mononuclear cells (PBMCs), obtained when the disease was refractory, from a patient treated with antithyroid drugs. The rearrangement links TRBV3-1 to TRBJ1-5; no reliable D call. The CDR3 loop is CASSTKGVEPQHF. As DNA, the CDR3 is TGTGCCAGCAGCACCAAGGGAGTTGAGCCCCAGCATTTT.